These T cell receptor beta chains were read from a single sample in a study of blood T cell repertoires in COVID-19. Libraries were prepared by immunoSEQ multiplex PCR; TCRdb keeps only in-frame clonotypes and omits some of them. The data hold 130,000 to 150,000 clones, with about 92% observed a single time. The sample comprised peripheral blood. These TCRs come from a human donor in a cohort sampled during active COVID-19. CDR3s include the opening cysteine and the closing phenylalanine or tryptophan. A D gene is named only where the DNA matches it firmly. Size tells how often a clone was seen (once, few, many) or the class of an expanded clone, and some rows leave it out.

CAIGRRETQGQGVHLMRNEQFF | TGCGCCATTGGGCGCCGAGAGACACAAGGTCAGGGGGTTCACCTTATGCGCAATGAGCAGTTCTTC | TRBJ2-1 | 22 | . | TRBV23-1 | TRBD1
CASSIGGSGTEAFF | TGTGCCAGTAGTATAGGAGGGAGCGGGACTGAAGCTTTCTTT | TRBJ1-1 | 14 | . | TRBV19 | .
CASSYRQGGTAEAFF | TGTGCCAGCAGTTATCGACAGGGAGGAACGGCTGAAGCTTTCTTT | TRBJ1-1 | 15 | . | TRBV7-2 | TRBD1
CASSPERDTQYF | TGTGCCAGCAGCCCTGAGCGAGATACGCAGTATTTT | TRBJ2-3 | 12 | . | TRBV3-1/TRBV3-2 | .
CASSLTSGGAPVTGELFF | TGCGCCAGCAGCTTAACTAGCGGGGGGGCCCCGGTCACCGGGGAGCTGTTTTTT | TRBJ2-2 | 18 | . | TRBV5-1 | TRBD2
CASSAGTGNSPLHF | TGTGCCAGCAGTGCCGGTACAGGGAACTCACCCCTCCACTTT | TRBJ1-6 | 14 | once | TRBV6-6 | .
CASSLTQGVGSYEQYF | TGTGCCAGCTCACTAACACAGGGAGTGGGCTCCTACGAGCAGTACTTC | TRBJ2-7 | 16 | . | TRBV18 | .
CASSEEGQSSYNEQFF | TGCGCCAGCAGCGAAGAGGGACAGAGCTCCTACAATGAGCAGTTCTTC | TRBJ2-1 | 16 | . | TRBV5-1 | TRBD1
CASSPKSLAENTYEQYF | TGTGCCAGCAGCCCAAAATCACTAGCGGAGAATACCTACGAGCAGTACTTC | TRBJ2-7 | 17 | . | TRBV13 | TRBD2
CASMEGGVYEQYF | TGTGCCAGCATGGAAGGGGGGGTCTACGAGCAGTACTTC | TRBJ2-7 | 13 | medium-sized | TRBV6-6 | .
CAWTGLAGGHNTGELFF | TGTGCCTGGACGGGACTAGCGGGGGGCCACAACACCGGGGAGCTGTTTTTT | TRBJ2-2 | 17 | . | TRBV30 | TRBD2
CASSLAETQYF | TGTGCCAGCAGCTTAGCGGAGACCCAGTACTTC | TRBJ2-5 | 11 | . | TRBV11-2 | .
CASSGWERGSTEAFF | TGTGCCAGCAGTGGATGGGAGAGGGGGAGCACTGAAGCTTTCTTT | TRBJ1-1 | 15 | . | TRBV25-1 | .
CASSLQANRVDGYTF | TGCGCCAGCAGCTTGCAGGCAAACAGGGTGGATGGCTACACCTTC | TRBJ1-2 | 15 | once | TRBV5-1 | .
CATTETGLNQPQHF | TGTGCCACCACAGAGACAGGGCTCAATCAGCCCCAGCATTTT | TRBJ1-5 | 14 | . | TRBV6-6 | TRBD1
CAIARDIQETQYF | TGTGCCATCGCACGGGACATCCAAGAGACCCAGTACTTC | TRBJ2-5 | 13 | once | TRBV10-3 | .
CASSDSENQPQHF | TGTGCCAGCAGTGACAGTGAAAATCAGCCCCAGCATTTT | TRBJ1-5 | 13 | . | TRBV6-1 | .
CASSQDGSSGGARETQYF | TGTGCCAGCAGCCAAGATGGATCTAGCGGGGGGGCCAGGGAGACCCAGTACTTC | TRBJ2-5 | 18 | . | TRBV3-1/TRBV3-2 | TRBD2
CASRDKGHTEAFF | TGTGCCAGCAGGGATAAGGGGCACACTGAAGCTTTCTTT | TRBJ1-1 | 13 | . | TRBV2 | .
CASSPGTGTYEQYF | TGTGCCAGCAGTCCCGGGACAGGGACCTACGAGCAGTACTTC | TRBJ2-7 | 14 | . | TRBV2 | TRBD1
CASSVAGGRGGAEQYF | TGTGCCAGCAGCGTAGCCGGGGGGCGGGGGGGCGCCGAGCAGTACTTC | TRBJ2-7 | 16 | . | TRBV9 | TRBD2
CASSRGQLNEKLFF | TGTGCCAGCAGCCGGGGACAGCTTAATGAAAAACTGTTTTTT | TRBJ1-4 | 14 | . | TRBV7-9 | TRBD1
CASSRRPGQSYTEAFF | TGTGCCAGCAGTAGGAGACCGGGACAGTCTTACACTGAAGCTTTCTTT | TRBJ1-1 | 16 | . | TRBV27 | TRBD1
CASSDGLAGGLETQYF | TGTGCCAGCAGCGACGGACTAGCGGGGGGGCTGGAGACCCAGTACTTC | TRBJ2-5 | 16 | . | TRBV2 | TRBD2
CASSYQRRGPNTGELFF | TGTGCCAGTAGTTATCAGAGAAGGGGCCCGAACACCGGGGAGCTGTTTTTT | TRBJ2-2 | 17 | . | TRBV19 | .
CASSQGPYNEQFF | TGTGCCAGCAGCCAGGGGCCTTACAATGAGCAGTTCTTC | TRBJ2-1 | 13 | . | TRBV7-3 | .
CASSHRDPSTDTQYF | TGTGCCAGCAGTCACAGAGATCCTAGCACAGATACGCAGTATTTT | TRBJ2-3 | 15 | . | TRBV27 | .
CASSDSGEADTQYF | TGCGCCAGCAGCGACAGCGGGGAAGCAGATACGCAGTATTTT | TRBJ2-3 | 14 | . | TRBV5-1 | TRBD2
CASRGTGSFYGYTF | TGTGCCAGCAGGGGGACAGGGTCCTTCTATGGCTACACCTTC | TRBJ1-2 | 14 | . | TRBV6-5 | TRBD1
CASSERGSSYNSPLHF | TGTGCCAGCAGCGAAAGGGGAAGCTCCTATAATTCACCCCTCCACTTT | TRBJ1-6 | 16 | . | TRBV9 | .
CASSLGQGNNQPQHF | TGTGCCAGCAGCTTAGGACAGGGGAACAATCAGCCCCAGCATTTT | TRBJ1-5 | 15 | . | TRBV11-2 | TRBD1
CATSRELAGGPGEQFF | TGTGCCACCAGCAGGGAACTAGCGGGGGGGCCCGGTGAGCAGTTCTTC | TRBJ2-1 | 16 | . | TRBV15 | TRBD2
CASSASGGNTIYF | TGTGCCAGCAGCGCCAGCGGTGGAAACACCATATATTTT | TRBJ1-3 | 13 | . | TRBV6-5 | .
CAWSGDRGLGTQYF | TGTGCCTGGAGTGGGGACAGGGGGCTGGGGACCCAGTACTTC | TRBJ2-5 | 14 | . | TRBV30 | TRBD1
CASSYSFNHNSPLHF | TGTGCCAGCAGTTACTCATTCAATCATAATTCACCCCTCCACTTT | TRBJ1-6 | 15 | . | TRBV6-2/TRBV6-3 | .
CASSQDGVQGLNTEAFF | TGCGCCAGCAGCCAAGATGGTGTACAGGGCTTGAACACTGAAGCTTTCTTT | TRBJ1-1 | 17 | . | TRBV4-3 | .
CASSTVIAGGLETQYF | TGTGCCAGCAGTACCGTGATAGCGGGGGGCCTAGAGACCCAGTACTTC | TRBJ2-5 | 16 | . | TRBV6-6 | TRBD2
CASSPVRGGVDYGYTF | TGTGCCAGCAGTCCCGTCCGAGGGGGAGTAGACTATGGCTACACCTTC | TRBJ1-2 | 16 | . | TRBV27 | .
CASSLAGDSYEQYF | TGCGCCAGCAGCTTGGCCGGGGACTCCTACGAGCAGTACTTC | TRBJ2-7 | 14 | . | TRBV5-1 | .
CSPEFTDTQYF | TGCAGCCCGGAGTTCACAGATACGCAGTATTTT | TRBJ2-3 | 11 | once | TRBV20-1 | .
CASSLRGTVNQPQHF | TGTGCCAGCAGCTTGCGCGGGACAGTAAATCAGCCCCAGCATTTT | TRBJ1-5 | 15 | . | TRBV5-8 | TRBD1
CASSQGGLTFEQFF | TGTGCCAGCAGCCAAGGGGGCTTGACTTTTGAGCAGTTCTTC | TRBJ2-1 | 14 | . | TRBV4-2 | .
CASSEGAGGYEQYF | TGTGCCAGCAGCGAGGGGGCAGGGGGCTACGAGCAGTACTTC | TRBJ2-7 | 14 | . | TRBV7-3 | TRBD1
CASSLFTGGPEQFF | TGTGCCAGCAGTTTATTTACGGGGGGGCCTGAGCAGTTCTTC | TRBJ2-1 | 14 | . | TRBV27 | TRBD2
CASSLPTNTGELFF | TGCGCCAGCAGCTTGCCCACTAACACCGGGGAGCTGTTTTTT | TRBJ2-2 | 14 | . | TRBV5-1 | .
CASSRAGSDSHYGYTF | TGTGCCAGCAGCCGAGCGGGATCAGATTCTCATTATGGCTACACCTTC | TRBJ1-2 | 16 | few | TRBV7-9 | .
CASSWGQGAYEQYF | TGCGCCAGCAGCTGGGGACAGGGGGCATACGAGCAGTACTTC | TRBJ2-7 | 14 | . | TRBV5-1 | TRBD1
CAISEGAAQETQYF | TGTGCCATCAGTGAGGGGGCAGCTCAAGAGACCCAGTACTTC | TRBJ2-5 | 14 | few | TRBV10-3 | .
CASSQYRGTSYGYTF | TGTGCCAGCAGCCAGTACAGGGGAACCTCCTATGGCTACACCTTC | TRBJ1-2 | 15 | few | TRBV14 | TRBD1
CASTRTRDYTKTNYNSPLHF | TGCGCCAGCACCAGGACCCGGGACTATACTAAAACCAACTATAATTCACCCCTCCACTTT | TRBJ1-6 | 20 | . | TRBV23-1 | .
CASRDRAETQYF | TGTGCCAGCCGGGACAGGGCAGAGACCCAGTACTTC | TRBJ2-5 | 12 | once | TRBV7-9 | TRBD1
CASSLKGLMSYEQYF | TGTGCCAGCAGCTTAAAGGGACTGATGTCCTACGAGCAGTACTTC | TRBJ2-7 | 15 | . | TRBV7-9 | .
CASSRGHRASNEKLFF | TGCGCCAGCAGCCGCGGTCACAGGGCCTCTAATGAAAAACTGTTTTTT | TRBJ1-4 | 16 | . | TRBV4-3 | .
CASSSYQGVRGYTF | TGTGCCAGCAGCTCGTACCAGGGGGTGCGTGGCTACACCTTC | TRBJ1-2 | 14 | . | TRBV11-2 | TRBD1
CASSDRTSSSGNTIYF | TGTGCCAGCTCGGACCGGACTTCCAGCTCTGGAAACACCATATATTTT | TRBJ1-3 | 16 | once | TRBV18 | .